This TCR beta chain originates from a study of cytomegalovirus exposure and HLA in healthy donors. This clone has only a few counts. 13 Jbeta primers and 60 Vbeta primers were used for the PCR. This table comes from immunoSEQ multiplex PCR, and its TCRdb copy is limited to in-frame clones, with some not included. This table holds around 91,000 clones, 60% to 85% found once. V was cut by 4 bases and J by 2 bases, with 8 bases left in between. There are 13 residues in the CDR3. The germline V gene has CDR1 LGHNA and CDR2 YSLEER. The sample comprised PBMCs. The source of this sequence is a woman aged 40 to 55 in good health and CMV-seropositive. The chain combines TRBV4-3 with TRBJ1-1; D possibly corresponds to TRBD1 (6 bases). The CDR3 nucleotides are TGCGCCAGCAGCCGGGGGCCAAACACTGAAGCTTTCTTT. Amino acid sequence: CASSRGPNTEAFF.